The 12 T cell receptor beta chains below come from one sample, sequenced in a study of blood T cell repertoires in COVID-19. Produced via immunoSEQ multiplex PCR; TCRdb's table is partial and in-frame only. This sample has 150,000 or so clones, with around 88% found just once. Sequencing used peripheral blood. Receptors were obtained from a woman aged 55-69 years with acute or convalescent COVID-19.

The rearrangement joins TRBV12-3 or TRBV12-4 to TRBJ2-5, with 7 bases matching TRBD2. There are 12 residues in the CDR3. V was pared by 4 bases and J by 8 bases, with 4 bases of the junction left unmatched. CDR3 DNA: TGTGCCAGCAGTTGGGGGGGAGTAACCCAGTACTTC. Translating gives CASSWGGVTQYF.

This CDR3 reads CASSSGQRNTEAFF. The CDR3 DNA is TGTGCCAGCAGTTCCGGACAGAGGAACACTGAAGCTTTCTTT. J is TRBJ1-1 and V is TRBV27; TRBD1 might be the D (6 bases). Trimming removed 4 bases from V and 1 base from J, with 10 bases in between. The CDR3 is 14 residues long. In germline, CDR1 is MNHEY, CDR2 SMNVEV (reference sequence).

The chain employs TRBV5-1 and TRBJ2-3, with D hard to call. Germline V lookup: CDR1 SGHRS, CDR2 YFSETQ. V gave up 4 bases and J gave up 0 bases, with 6 bases separating them. The CDR3 loop spans 13 amino acids. The CDR3: CASSPTSTDTQYF. CDR3 nucleotides: TGCGCCAGCAGCCCTACTAGCACAGATACGCAGTATTTT.

This clone was found once. V usage is TRBV28 and J usage is TRBJ2-6; 7 nucleotides line up with TRBD1. Looked up from germline, CDR1 is MDHEN and CDR2 is SYDVKM. J was trimmed by 1 base and V by 4 bases; bases with no gene match: 7. This CDR3 is 17 amino acids long. The DNA for the CDR3 is TGTGCCAGCAGTTGGCTGGACAGGTTGTCTGGGGCCAACGTCCTGACTTTC. Translated, it gives CASSWLDRLSGANVLTF.

The chain carries TRBV7-2 and TRBJ1-3; TRBD1 might be the D (6 bases). The CDR3 contains 14 residues. Per the germline V gene, CDR1 is SGHTA and CDR2 is FQGNSA. Trimming removed 5 bases at V and 4 bases at J, with 12 bases between. The CDR3 coding sequence is TGTGCCAGCAGCCTAAACGGACAGGGAAACACCATATATTTT. Encoded protein: CASSLNGQGNTIYF.

A few counts support this clone. CDR3 residues: CASSEAGGLYEQYF. The DNA of the CDR3 is TGTGCCAGCAGCGAGGCGGGGGGCTTGTACGAGCAGTACTTC. The chain couples TRBV7-2 to TRBJ2-7; 8 nucleotides line up with TRBD2. The trim removed 5 bases at V and 4 bases at J, leaving 7 bases unmatched. CDR3 length: 14 amino acids. Germline V gene data show CDR1 as SGHTA and CDR2 as FQGNSA.

The V call is TRBV21-1, the J call TRBJ1-2; TRBD1 reflects the table's D call only, with no check against the DNA. TRBV21-1 is a recognized pseudogene. This CDR3 is built from 13 residues. The CDR3 DNA is TGTGCCAGCAGCAGTTACAGGCGTTCCGGCTACACCTTC. Translation gives CASSSYRRSGYTF.

This clone was seen a single time. The chain is built from TRBV24-1 and TRBJ2-7, with 8 bases identical to TRBD1. Unmatched junction bases numbered 9, after V lost 4 bases and J lost 5 bases. The CDR3 has 15 amino acids. In germline, CDR1 is KGHDR, CDR2 SFDVKD. This CDR3 is CATSDPGQGAHEQYF. The CDR3 DNA sequence: TGTGCCACCAGTGACCCCGGGCAGGGGGCTCACGAGCAGTACTTC.

Only one count was recorded for this clone. The genes are TRBV4-2 and TRBJ2-3, with 8 bases lining up with TRBD1. V trimming: 4 bases; J trimming: 5 bases; junction bases outside the gene matches: 11. The germline gives CDR1 LGHNA, CDR2 YNFKEQ. CDR3 length equals 16 residues. The CDR3 region is CASSPERQGREDTQYF. CDR3 nucleotides: TGTGCCAGCAGCCCAGAGCGACAGGGGCGGGAAGATACGCAGTATTTT.

The chain has TRBV7-3 and TRBJ1-1; the D is unclear. Trimming stripped 5 bases from V and 3 bases from J, with 10 bases between. CDR1 is SGHTA, CDR2 FQGTGA, per germline. CDR3 length equals 13 residues. The CDR3 loop reads CASSALSDTEAFF. CDR3 in DNA: TGTGCCAGCAGCGCCCTCTCGGACACTGAAGCTTTCTTT.

The chain recombines TRBV5-4 with TRBJ1-2; maybe TRBD1 (6 bases). The V gene's germline CDR1 is SGHNT and CDR2 YYREEE (reference sequence). The CDR3 loop spans 17 amino acids. Trimming stripped 2 bases from V and 2 bases from J, with 19 bases between. This chain's CDR3 is CASSFYGGATGNYGYTF. The CDR3 DNA reads TGTGCCAGCAGCTTTTACGGGGGGGCTACGGGCAACTATGGCTACACCTTC.

The chain is built from TRBV2 and TRBJ1-5; D perhaps matches TRBD1 (6 bases). Germline lookup yields CDR1 SNHLY and CDR2 FYNNEI. Between the trimmed V and J ends, which lost 8 bases and 6 bases, there was a span of 26 bases. CDR3 length: 17 residues. DNA of the CDR3: TGTGCCAGCCACTTCACCCTCGGCGGGGGCTGGAGTCAGCCCCAGCATTTT. Amino acids: CASHFTLGGGWSQPQHF.